This T cell receptor (beta chain) was identified during a study of CD8 T cells in ankylosing spondylitis. Study outcomes and limitations: It was reported that disease-linked clones were significantly enriched in matched ankylosing spondylitis synovial fluid.

This clonotype has just one count. Its antigen is unknown. Quantitative barcoded 5'-RACE was used to prepare TCR beta libraries. In TCRdb, the 5' RACE reads were re-called with MiXCR into one record per CDR3 protein. The sample shows roughly 230,000 distinct CDR3 sequences, 15% to 20% of them seen only once. This CDR3 comprises 13 residues. V was pared by 6 bases and J by 2 bases, with 10 bases between. Germline V lookup: CDR1 MGHDK, CDR2 SYGVNS. This clonotype was sampled from a male donor with ankylosing spondylitis or in good health (not recorded which). Sequencing was performed on blood, either unsorted or a sorted T cell fraction (not recorded which). The rearrangement uses TRBV25-1 and TRBJ2-5, with D uncertain. Here the CDR3 reads CASSSTIQETQYF. The CDR3 coding sequence is TGTGCCAGCAGCTCGACAATACAAGAGACCCAGTACTTC.